This TCR beta chain was documented in a study of tumor-infiltrating lymphocytes in primary liver carcinoma. Co-extracted RNA and DNA came from about 19-30 mg of unsorted bulk tissue. The investigators made TCR beta cDNA from about 510 ng total RNA, using a constant-region primer. Researchers made the TCR beta libraries by running three nested multiplex PCR rounds with slightly modified ARM-PCR. The first two PCR rounds used TRBV1-TRBV30 primers with a Cbeta primer, approximately 10 cycles each. One entry per CDR3 protein, called by TCRdb with MiXCR from the multiplex PCR reads. The sample gives fewer than 90,000 distinct CDR3 sequences, 72% of which show up once; roughly a fifth is in the top ten. The CDR3 consists of 12 residues. Trimming removed 4 bases at V and 4 bases at J, with 5 bases between. Germline-derived CDR1 and CDR2 are SEHNR and FQNEAQ (reference sequence).

This receptor was obtained from a man aged 35 to 55 with primary liver carcinoma and hepatitis B virus infection. This chain joins TRBV7-9 and TRBJ2-1; D call uncertain. Input material: liver tumor tissue from sampling region 1. Subset described: tumor region T1, superior pole. This CDR3 reads CASSSVYNEQFF. The DNA of the CDR3 is TGTGCCAGCAGCTCTGTGTACAATGAGCAGTTCTTC. Filled out from reference TRBV7-9 and TRBJ2-1, the complete variable domain reads DTGVSQNPRHKITKRGQNVTFRCDPISEHNRLYWYRQTLGQGPEFLTYFQNEAQLEKSRLLSDRFSAERPKGSFSTLEIQRTEQGDSAMYLCASSSVYNEQFFGPGTRLTVL.